The clone carrying this T cell receptor (beta chain) has just one count. Its antigen remains unidentified. The sample originates from a study of cytotoxic CD8 clonotypes in ibrutinib-treated CLL. Study-level background: Partial responses totalled approximately 25 and complete responses 2; after median 68 months, approximately 15 remained remitted and approximately twelve progressed. Study-wide results and limits: Clonality increased at ibrutinib response, then returned toward baseline at progression. Public clonotypes, an uncommon group, contracted or remained stable on treatment. Sampling time points were not equivalent between sustained-remission and progressing patients.

TCRdb's copy holds only in-frame clones and misses some; the assay was immunoSEQ multiplex PCR. The sample lists approximately 320,000 clones; under 70% were seen once. Germline CDR1 MGHRA, CDR2 YSYEKL. The CDR3 runs to 16 residues. Unmatched junction bases numbered 7, after V lost 3 bases and J lost 5 bases. The J gene is TRBJ2-2, the V gene TRBV4-1; 9 positions agree with TRBD1. The input for sequencing was PBMCs, taken after 36 months of ibrutinib treatment. The clonotype comes from a human donor with chronic lymphocytic leukemia. Here the CDR3 reads CASSHARDRVTGELFF. In DNA, the CDR3 is TGCGCCAGCAGCCACGCGCGGGACAGGGTTACCGGGGAGCTGTTTTTT.